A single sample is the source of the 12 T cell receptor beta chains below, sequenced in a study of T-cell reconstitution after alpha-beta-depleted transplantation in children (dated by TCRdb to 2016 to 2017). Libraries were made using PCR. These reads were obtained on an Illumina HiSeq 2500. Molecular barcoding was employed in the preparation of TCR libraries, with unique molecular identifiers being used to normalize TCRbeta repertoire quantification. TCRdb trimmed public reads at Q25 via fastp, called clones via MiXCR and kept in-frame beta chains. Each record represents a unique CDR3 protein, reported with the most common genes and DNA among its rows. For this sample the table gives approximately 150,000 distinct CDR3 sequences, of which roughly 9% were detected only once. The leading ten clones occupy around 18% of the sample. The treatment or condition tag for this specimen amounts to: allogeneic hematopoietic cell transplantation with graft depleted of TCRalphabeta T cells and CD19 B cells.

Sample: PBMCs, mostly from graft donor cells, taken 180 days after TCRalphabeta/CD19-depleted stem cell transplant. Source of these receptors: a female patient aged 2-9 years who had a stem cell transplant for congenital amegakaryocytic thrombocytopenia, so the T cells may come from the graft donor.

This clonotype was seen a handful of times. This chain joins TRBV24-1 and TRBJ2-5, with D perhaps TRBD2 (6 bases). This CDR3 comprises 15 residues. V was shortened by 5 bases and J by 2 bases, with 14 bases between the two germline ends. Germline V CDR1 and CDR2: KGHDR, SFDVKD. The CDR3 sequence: CATSGPPSDQETQYF. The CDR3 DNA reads TGTGCCACCAGTGGCCCGCCTAGCGATCAAGAGACCCAGTACTTC.

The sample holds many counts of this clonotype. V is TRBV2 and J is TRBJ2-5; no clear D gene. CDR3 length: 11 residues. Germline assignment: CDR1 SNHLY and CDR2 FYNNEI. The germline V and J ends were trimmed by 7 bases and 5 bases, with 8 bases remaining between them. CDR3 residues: CASKGLETQYF. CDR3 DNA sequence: TGTGCCAGCAAGGGTCTGGAGACCCAGTACTTC.

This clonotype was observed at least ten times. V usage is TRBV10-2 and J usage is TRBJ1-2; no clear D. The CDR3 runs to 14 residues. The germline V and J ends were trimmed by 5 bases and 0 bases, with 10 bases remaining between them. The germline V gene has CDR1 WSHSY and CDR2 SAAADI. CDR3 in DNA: TGCGCCAGCAGTCGAGATCTCTCTAACTATGGCTACACCTTC. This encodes CASSRDLSNYGYTF.

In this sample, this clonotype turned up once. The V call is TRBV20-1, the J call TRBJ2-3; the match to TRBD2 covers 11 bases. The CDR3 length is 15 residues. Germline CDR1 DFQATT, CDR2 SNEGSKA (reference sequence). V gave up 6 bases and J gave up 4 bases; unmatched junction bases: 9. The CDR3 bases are TGCAGTGCCCAAATGACTAGCGGGATTTCAGATACGCAGTATTTT. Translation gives CSAQMTSGISDTQYF.

The CDR3 spells CASSQGRQEHQPQHF. The CDR3 DNA sequence: TGCGCCAGCAGCCAAGGGCGACAAGAACATCAGCCCCAGCATTTT. This chain uses TRBV4-1 with TRBJ1-5; D remains unclear. The CDR3 spans 15 residues. Germline V gives CDR1 MGHRA, CDR2 YSYEKL. Trimming took off 1 base at V and 5 bases at J, with 12 bases between the two ends.

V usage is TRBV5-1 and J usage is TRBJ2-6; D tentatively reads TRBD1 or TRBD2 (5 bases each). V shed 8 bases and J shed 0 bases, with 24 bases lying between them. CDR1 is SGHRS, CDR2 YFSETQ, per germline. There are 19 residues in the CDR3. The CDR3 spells CASTGFSGTRNSGANVLTF. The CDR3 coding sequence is TGCGCCAGTACAGGCTTTTCCGGGACCCGGAACTCTGGGGCCAACGTCCTGACTTTC. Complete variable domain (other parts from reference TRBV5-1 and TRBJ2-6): KAGVTQTPRYLIKTRGQQVTLSCSPISGHRSVSWYQQTPGQGLQFLFEYFSETQRNKGNFPGRFSGRQFSNSRSEMNVSTLELGDSALYLCASTGFSGTRNSGANVLTFGAGSRLTVL.

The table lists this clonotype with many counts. The DNA of the CDR3 is TGTGCCAGCAGCTTAGCAGGGTTTGGCACCGGGGAGCTGTTTTTT. Translation: CASSLAGFGTGELFF. The chain links TRBV7-2 to TRBJ2-2; unclear D gene. The CDR3 consists of 15 residues. Per the germline V gene, CDR1 is SGHTA and CDR2 is FQGNSA. Trimming left V 0 bases short and J 4 bases short, with 9 bases between.

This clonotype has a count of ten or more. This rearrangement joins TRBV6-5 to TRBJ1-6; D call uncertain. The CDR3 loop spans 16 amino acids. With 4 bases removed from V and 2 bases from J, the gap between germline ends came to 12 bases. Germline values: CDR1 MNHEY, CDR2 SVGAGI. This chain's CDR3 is CASSWGGRPYNSPLHF. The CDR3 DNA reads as TGTGCCAGCAGTTGGGGAGGCCGGCCCTATAATTCACCCCTCCACTTT.

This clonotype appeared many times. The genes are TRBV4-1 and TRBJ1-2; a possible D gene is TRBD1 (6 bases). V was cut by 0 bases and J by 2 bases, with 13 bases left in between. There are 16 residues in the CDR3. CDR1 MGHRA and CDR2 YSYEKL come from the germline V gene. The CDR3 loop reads CASSQDSGVGNYGYTF. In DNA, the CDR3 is TGCGCCAGCAGCCAAGATTCAGGGGTGGGAAACTATGGCTACACCTTC.

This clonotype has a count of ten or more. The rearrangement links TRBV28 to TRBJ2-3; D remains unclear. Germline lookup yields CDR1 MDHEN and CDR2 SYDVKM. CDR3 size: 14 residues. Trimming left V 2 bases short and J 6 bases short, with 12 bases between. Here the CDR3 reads CASSLAWLRDTQYF. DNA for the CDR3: TGTGCCAGCAGTTTAGCCTGGCTCCGGGATACGCAGTATTTT.

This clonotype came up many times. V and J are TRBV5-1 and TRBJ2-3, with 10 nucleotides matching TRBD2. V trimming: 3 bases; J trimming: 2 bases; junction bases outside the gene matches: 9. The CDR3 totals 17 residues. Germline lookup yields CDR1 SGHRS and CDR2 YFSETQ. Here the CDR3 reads CASSWKERGGITDTQYF. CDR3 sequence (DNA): TGCGCCAGCAGCTGGAAGGAGCGGGGGGGGATCACAGATACGCAGTATTTT.

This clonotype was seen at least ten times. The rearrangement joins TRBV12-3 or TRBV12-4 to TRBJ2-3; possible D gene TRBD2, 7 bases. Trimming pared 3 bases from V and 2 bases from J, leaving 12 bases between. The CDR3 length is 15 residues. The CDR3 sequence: CASSFWGGLTDTQYF. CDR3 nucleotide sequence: TGTGCCAGCAGTTTCTGGGGGGGCCTCACAGATACGCAGTATTTT.